The clone carrying this TCR beta chain was counted between two and nine times. Its antigen is as yet unknown. The source of the sample is a study of regulatory T cells in long-lasting Graves disease. Study findings and constraints: With persistent disease, TRBV28, TRBJ1-2 and TRBJ2-5 were the favored segments.

The sample's time point: persistent/refractory GD, antithyroid drugs over 5 years with positive TRAb. The TCR library was made from RNA extracted from PBMCs. CDR3 length equals 15 residues. The V gene end was trimmed by 3 bases and the J gene end by 7 bases; junction bases not matched to a gene: 9. For TCR beta, libraries came from iRepertoire HTBI primers and Arm-PCR of CDR3 regions. Via MiXCR, TCRdb re-called the multiplex PCR reads, giving one row per CDR3 protein. This table has about 470,000 distinct CDR3 sequences, about 22% appearing once. The TCR sequence derives from a female donor with Graves disease. The specimen was peripheral blood mononuclear cells (PBMCs), collected when the disease was refractory, from a patient treated with antithyroid drugs. The V call is TRBV12-3 or TRBV12-4, the J call TRBJ1-3, with 7 bases that match TRBD1. For the CDR3, the DNA is TGTGCCAGCAGTTTTTGGGCCGCAGGGGGGAACACCATATATTTT. Translation: CASSFWAAGGNTIYF.